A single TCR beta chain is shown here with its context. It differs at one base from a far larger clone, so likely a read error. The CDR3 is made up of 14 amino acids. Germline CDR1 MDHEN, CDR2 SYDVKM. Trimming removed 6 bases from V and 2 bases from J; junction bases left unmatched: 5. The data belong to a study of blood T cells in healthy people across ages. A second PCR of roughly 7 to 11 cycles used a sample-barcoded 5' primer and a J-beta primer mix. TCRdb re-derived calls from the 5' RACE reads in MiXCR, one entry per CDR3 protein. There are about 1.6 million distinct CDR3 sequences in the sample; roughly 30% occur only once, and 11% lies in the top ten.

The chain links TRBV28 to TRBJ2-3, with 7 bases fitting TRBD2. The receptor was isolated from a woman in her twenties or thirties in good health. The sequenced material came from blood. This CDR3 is CASSSGTITDTQYF. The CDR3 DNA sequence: TGTGCCAGCAGCTCCGGGACTATCACAGATACGCAGTATTTT.